The sequence of this T cell receptor (beta chain) was determined in a study of T-cell memory formation after mild COVID-19. This clonotype has a single count. The CDR3 is 13 amino acids. V dropped 3 bases and J dropped 10; count of bases not matched to a gene: 5. Germline-derived CDR1 and CDR2 are SGHNT and YENEEA. Via MiXCR, TCRdb re-called the 5' RACE reads, giving one row per CDR3 protein. The table lists about 410,000 distinct CDR3 sequences, 20% to 30% of them singletons. The genes are TRBV11-3 and TRBJ1-2; TRBD1 matches at 10 bases. Input material: PBMCs or a T cell subset sorted from them (not recorded which). The receptor comes from an adult woman who had mild COVID-19 (a few samples of this study predate the infection). Cell type and time point are not known. Here the CDR3 DNA reads TGTGCCAGCAGCTTGGGACAGGGGTTCCTCTACACCTTC. It codes for CASSLGQGFLYTF.